A selection of T cell receptor beta chains follows, all from one sample in a study of T cells in Graves' hyperthyroidism and ophthalmopathy. One entry per CDR3 protein, called by TCRdb with MiXCR from the multiplex PCR reads. The repertoire consists of about 700,000 distinct CDR3 sequences, with about 14% occurring once and the leading ten covering 10%. The sample was blood. The receptors here all came from a woman aged 18-29 years with Graves' hyperthyroidism. Both conserved end residues are part of each CDR3. D genes are given only for firm matches. Where a row states a size, it is once, few, many or the class of an expanded clone; other rows omit it.

d_call clone_size j_call v_call cdr3_nt cdr3_aa
NA NA TRBJ2-5 TRBV19 TGTGCCAGTAGACCGGTGGGGGGTAGGGAAGAGACCCAGTACTTC CASRPVGGREETQYF
TRBD2 many TRBJ2-3 TRBV7-2 TGTGCCAGCAGCTTAACCGCCTCATGGGGACTAGCGGGAGGGGGTCCCACAGATACGCAGTATTTT CASSLTASWGLAGGGPTDTQYF
NA few TRBJ2-1 TRBV19 TGTGCCAGTAGTATGGATCGGAGTTACTACAATGAGCAGTTCTTC CASSMDRSYYNEQFF
NA few TRBJ2-1 TRBV11-2 TGTGCCAGCAGCTTAGGCAGGGTAACCTACAATGAGCAGTTCTTC CASSLGRVTYNEQFF
NA NA TRBJ2-3 TRBV5-1 TGCGCCAGCAATGAGGGAGCGAACACAGATACGCAGTATTTT CASNEGANTDTQYF
NA NA TRBJ1-6 TRBV20-1 TGCAGTGCAGTCCGCGGCGGGGTGGGTTCACCCCTCCACTTT CSAVRGGVGSPLHF
NA many TRBJ2-7 TRBV7-9 TGTGCCAGCAGCGCGACGAATGAGGCCTACGAGCAGTACTTC CASSATNEAYEQYF
TRBD1 NA TRBJ2-1 TRBV2 TGTGCCAGCATCGAGGGCAGGGGGTACAATGAGCAGTTCTTC CASIEGRGYNEQFF
NA many TRBJ2-7 TRBV28 TGTGCCAGCAGTTTAATGATTTACGAGCAGTACTTC CASSLMIYEQYF
TRBD2 NA TRBJ2-2 TRBV7-2 TGTGCCAGCAGCTCCGGCGGACTAGCGGGGAACACCGGGGAGCCGTTTTTT CASSSGGLAGNTGEPFF
NA NA TRBJ2-1 TRBV6-5 TGTGCCAGCAGTTTCCGGGGAGCTGAGCAGTTCTTC CASSFRGAEQFF
NA few TRBJ2-1 TRBV6-2/TRBV6-3 TGTGCCAGCAGGCAGAGGGGTGAGCAGTTCTTC CASRQRGEQFF
NA NA TRBJ2-7 TRBV29-1 TGCAGCGTTGTTCTTTGGGAACAAACCTACGAGCAGTACTTC CSVVLWEQTYEQYF
TRBD2 NA TRBJ2-7 TRBV6-5 TGTGCCAGCAGTTACAAGGGACTACCCTACGAGCAGTACTTC CASSYKGLPYEQYF
NA few TRBJ1-1 TRBV27 TGTGCCAGCAGTTTATCGGAGGGACGCACTGAAGCTTTCTTT CASSLSEGRTEAFF
NA NA TRBJ1-1 TRBV7-6 TGTACCAGCAGCCTCGGGACGGGGAACACTGAAGCTTTCTTT CTSSLGTGNTEAFF